This paragraph covers one TCR beta chain sequence. Its target is not known. These data originate in a study of radiotherapy plus CTLA-4 blockade in lung cancer. The overall study: Objective response was observed in about 19% of patients, and disease control in 30% to 35%.

Study-level findings and limits: Response was reportedly best predicted by early blood T cell clone dynamics, with interferon-beta. After radiotherapy and ipilimumab, tumor-derived clones expanded in peripheral blood.

Ipilimumab CTLA-4 blockade and focal radiation were given to patients with chemo-refractory metastatic non-small-cell lung cancer. Trimming cost V 4 bases and J 2 bases; bases outside gene matches: 11. The CDR3 is 18 amino acids. Looked up from germline, CDR1 is MNHNS and CDR2 is SASEGT. Clones were read by immunoSEQ multiplex PCR, and TCRdb kept only the in-frame ones, dropping some. This sample has approximately 25,000 clones, with about three quarters found just once. The clonotype comes from a human donor with non-small cell lung cancer who had stable disease on radiotherapy plus ipilimumab. Sequences were derived from peripheral blood, sampled from a patient treated with radiotherapy plus ipilimumab. The chain recombines TRBV6-1 with TRBJ1-4; TRBD1 agrees at 9 bases. The CDR3 DNA follows: TGTGCCAGCAGTGTACCGGGACAGGGAGGTATCACTAATGAAAAACTGTTTTTT. Encoded protein: CASSVPGQGGITNEKLFF.